These 14 T cell receptor beta chains originate from one sample sequenced in a study of cytomegalovirus exposure and HLA in healthy donors. 13 Jbeta primers and 60 Vbeta primers were used for the PCR. Generated by immunoSEQ multiplex PCR, the TCRdb table keeps only in-frame clones and is missing some. The sample has about 160,000 clones, around 67% seen once. The sample was PBMCs. The source of these receptors is a woman younger than 30 in good health and CMV-seronegative.

CDR3 region: CASSPQSGNTIYF. As DNA, the CDR3 is TGTGCCAGCAGCCCTCAGTCTGGAAACACCATATATTTT. The V gene is TRBV9, the J gene TRBJ1-3; no clear D. The germline CDR1 and CDR2 sequences are SGDLS and YYNGEE. V lost 4 bases to trimming and J lost 1 base, with 6 bases between them. The CDR3 totals 13 residues.

The gene calls are TRBV6-6 and TRBJ1-5, with a possible D match to TRBD1 (5 bases). The CDR3 extends over 15 amino acids. Germline CDR1 reads MNHNY; CDR2 reads SVGAGI (reference sequence). V lost 3 bases, J lost 5 bases, and 14 bases lay in between. CDR3 DNA: TGTGCCAGCAGTTATTTCCGGGTAGGGGATCAGCCCCAGCATTTT. Protein: CASSYFRVGDQPQHF.

The chain carries TRBV19 and TRBJ1-4; TRBD1 agrees at 8 bases. The CDR3 consists of 14 residues. Germline lookup yields CDR1 LNHDA and CDR2 SQIVND (reference sequence). The ends lost 6 bases at V and 8 bases at J; junction bases unmatched: 8. CDR3 protein: CASSGQGPREKLFF. Here the CDR3 DNA reads TGTGCCAGTAGCGGACAGGGCCCCCGGGAAAAACTGTTTTTT.

The V call is TRBV7-2, the J call TRBJ2-7, with 8 bases aligning to TRBD2. Trimming removed 0 bases from V and 2 bases from J; junction bases left unmatched: 6. The CDR3 spans 16 residues. Per germline, CDR1 SGHTA and CDR2 FQGNSA. This chain's CDR3 is CASSLAGGGRTYEQYF. DNA of the CDR3: TGTGCCAGCAGCTTAGCCGGCGGGGGGCGAACCTACGAGCAGTACTTC. Variable domain in full (rest from reference TRBV7-2 and TRBJ2-7): GAGVSQSPSNKVTEKGKDVELRCDPISGHTALYWYRQSLGQGLEFLIYFQGNSAPDKSGLPSDRFSAERTGGSVSTLTIQRTQQEDSAVYLCASSLAGGGRTYEQYFGPGTRLTVT.

The chain employs TRBV19 and TRBJ1-1, with D perhaps matching TRBD1 (6 bases). Trimming took 5 bases from V and 0 from J, leaving 16 bases between them. The CDR3 has 16 amino acids. CDR1 is LNHDA and CDR2 is SQIVND in the germline V gene (reference sequence). In nucleotides, the CDR3 is TGTGCCAGTAGTCCTTACCCACAGGGTATGAACACTGAAGCTTTCTTT. Its protein product is CASSPYPQGMNTEAFF.

This clone was detected only a few times. The V and J genes are TRBV15 and TRBJ1-3; D may be TRBD1 (5 bases). CDR3 length: 14 residues. The ends were cut back, 0 bases at V and 7 bases at J, with 10 bases in the middle. Germline CDR1 reads LNHNV; CDR2 reads YYDKDF (reference sequence). DNA for the CDR3: TGTGCCACCAGCAGAGATACGGGGGGGAACACCATATATTTT. Translated, it gives CATSRDTGGNTIYF.

This sequence joins TRBV4-3 and TRBJ1-4, with D hard to call. Germline V gene data show CDR1 as LGHNA and CDR2 as YSLEER. Trimming removed 2 bases from V and 7 bases from J, with 11 bases in between. The CDR3 loop spans 14 amino acids. The CDR3 sequence is CASSQRPGSEKLFF. The CDR3 bases are TGCGCCAGCAGCCAACGACCCGGGAGTGAAAAACTGTTTTTT.

The chain combines TRBV7-2 with TRBJ1-2; TRBD1 matches at 7 bases. From germline, CDR1 is SGHTA and CDR2 FQGNSA. This CDR3 comprises 15 residues. Trimming removed 0 bases from V and 4 bases from J; junction bases left unmatched: 5. The CDR3 loop is CASSLATGTAYGYTF. In DNA, the CDR3 is TGTGCCAGCAGCTTAGCCACCGGGACAGCCTATGGCTACACCTTC.

This clone was picked up a small number of times. The J gene is TRBJ1-6, the V gene TRBV14, with D hard to call. CDR1 is SGHDN and CDR2 is FVKESK in the germline V gene. Trimming stripped 0 bases from V and 10 bases from J, with 13 bases between. CDR3 length: 15 residues. The CDR3 is CASSQDPGLGSPLHF. The DNA for the CDR3 is TGTGCCAGCAGCCAAGATCCCGGGTTAGGCTCACCCCTCCACTTT.

The V call is TRBV5-1, the J call TRBJ1-1; unclear D gene. The length of the CDR3 is 14 residues. V lost 0 bases and J lost 5, with 11 bases in between. The germline gives CDR1 SGHRS, CDR2 YFSETQ. In DNA, the CDR3 is TGCGCCAGCAGCTTGGACGAGGGAGGAACTGAAGCTTTCTTT. This translates into CASSLDEGGTEAFF.

V usage is TRBV7-2 and J usage is TRBJ2-7; TRBD2 aligns across 7 bases. Trimming cost V 4 bases and J 2 bases; bases outside gene matches: 2. The CDR3 extends over 13 amino acids. The germline V gene has CDR1 SGHTA and CDR2 FQGNSA. CDR3: CASSYLAAYEQYF. The CDR3 bases are TGTGCCAGCAGCTATCTAGCGGCCTACGAGCAGTACTTC.

The chain links TRBV5-6 to TRBJ2-7; possibly TRBD2 for D (6 bases). From germline, CDR1 is SGHDT and CDR2 YYEEEE. V was shortened by 4 bases and J by 1 base, with 6 bases between the two germline ends. The length of the CDR3 is 12 residues. The CDR3 protein is CASSGGSYEQYF. CDR3 sequence (DNA): TGTGCCAGCAGCGGGGGGTCCTACGAGCAGTACTTC.

The chain joins TRBV18 to TRBJ1-5, with a weak D call TRBD1 (6 bases). This CDR3 contains 17 residues. V lost 5 bases and J lost 4, with 21 bases in between. Germline values: CDR1 KGHSH, CDR2 LQKENI. Written as DNA, the CDR3 is TGTGCCAGCTCAGCCGCCGGTACCGGACAGAGGAATCAGCCCCAGCATTTT. It specifies CASSAAGTGQRNQPQHF.

The table lists this clone with a few counts. The chain combines TRBV7-6 with TRBJ1-6; 7 bases line up with TRBD1. CDR1 and CDR2 from the germline V gene are SGHVS and FNYEAQ. CDR3 length: 16 residues. V gave up 5 bases and J gave up 0 bases; unmatched junction bases: 4. The CDR3 spells CASSARDSSYNSPLHF. CDR3 DNA: TGTGCCAGCAGCGCCCGGGACAGCTCCTATAATTCACCCCTCCACTTT.